Presented here are 18 T cell receptor beta chains from one specimen sequenced in a study of blood T cell repertoires in COVID-19. Measured with immunoSEQ multiplex PCR; TCRdb has only the in-frame clones, and not every one. Of 250,000 or so clones listed, over 80% are singletons. Sequencing was done on a sample of PBMCs or T cells enriched from blood (not recorded which). The receptors shown here come from a woman aged 40 to 50 who had been exposed to COVID-19.

V is TRBV7-6 and J is TRBJ2-3, with D possibly being TRBD2 (5 bases). CDR3 length: 13 amino acids. V was pared by 5 bases and J by 4 bases, with 10 bases between. Germline V gene lookup returns CDR1 SGHVS and CDR2 FNYEAQ. CDR3 bases: TGTGCCAGCAGCATCGCGGGTGCAGATACGCAGTATTTT. It translates to CASSIAGADTQYF.

The V call is TRBV11-1, the J call TRBJ2-1; 9 bases agree with TRBD2. CDR3 length equals 16 residues. Germline V gene lookup returns CDR1 SGHAT and CDR2 FQDESV (reference sequence). With V trimmed by 5 bases and J by 10 bases, 15 bases remained unmatched. The CDR3 loop is CASSPERAGGILEQFF. CDR3 DNA sequence: TGTGCCAGCAGCCCAGAGAGAGCGGGGGGTATATTGGAGCAGTTCTTC.

V and J are TRBV4-2 and TRBJ1-1; unclear D gene. The CDR3 length is 14 residues. The germline V gene has CDR1 LGHNA and CDR2 YNFKEQ. V lost 2 bases to trimming and J lost 1 base, with 8 bases between them. The CDR3 reads CASSQLGRNTEAFF. CDR3 nucleotide sequence: TGTGCCAGCAGCCAACTGGGCAGGAACACTGAAGCTTTCTTT.

V usage is TRBV5-4 and J usage is TRBJ1-2, with unresolved D. There are 14 residues in the CDR3. V was clipped by 0 bases and J by 1 base, with 7 bases between them. Looked up from germline, CDR1 is SGHNT and CDR2 is YYREEE (reference sequence). CDR3 bases: TGTGCCAGCAGCTTGGACAGTCTTAACTATGGCTACACCTTC. It is translated as CASSLDSLNYGYTF.

This chain joins TRBV10-3 and TRBJ2-3, with TRBD2 as a possible D gene (7 bases). V lost 8 bases and J 0 bases, leaving 12 bases between the germline ends. The CDR3 spans 14 residues. Germline values: CDR1 ENHRY, CDR2 SYGVKD. The CDR3 DNA follows: TGTGCCATCGGCCGGGGGGCTAGCACAGATACGCAGTATTTT. Its translation: CAIGRGASTDTQYF.

This chain connects TRBV4-1 to TRBJ1-1, with D unresolved. V was shortened by 8 bases and J by 0 bases, with 10 bases between the two germline ends. The CDR3 spans 13 residues. CDR1 MGHRA and CDR2 YSYEKL come from the germline V gene. CDR3 loop: CASHRVMNTEAFF. The CDR3 DNA reads as TGCGCCAGCCACAGAGTCATGAACACTGAAGCTTTCTTT.

This clone appeared once. The chain uses TRBV3-1 (or the pseudogene TRBV3-2) and TRBJ1-4, with D unclear. Trimming left V 4 bases short and J 0 bases short, with 12 bases between. This CDR3 comprises 16 residues. Germline V gene data show CDR1 as LGHDT and CDR2 as YNNKEL (reference sequence). Written as DNA, the CDR3 is TGTGCCAGCAGCCCTTCTTCTTATGCAACTAATGAAAAACTGTTTTTT. Translation: CASSPSSYATNEKLFF.

This chain uses TRBV27 with TRBJ2-6, with D tentatively TRBD2 (5 bases). The CDR3 is 17 amino acids. V was shortened by 3 bases and J by 2 bases, with 14 bases between the two germline ends. Germline V lookup: CDR1 MNHEY, CDR2 SMNVEV (reference sequence). The CDR3 DNA follows: TGTGCCAGCAGTTTGAGAGGGTTCACCACTGGGGCCAACGTCCTGACTTTC. It yields the protein CASSLRGFTTGANVLTF.

This chain links TRBV2 with TRBJ2-1; TRBD2 matches at 7 bases. V was pared by 9 bases and J by 5 bases, with 4 bases of the junction left unmatched. Germline V lookup: CDR1 SNHLY, CDR2 FYNNEI. The CDR3 length is 12 residues. CDR3 sequence reads: CASNRGDNEQFF. Written as DNA, the CDR3 is TGTGCCAGTAACCGGGGGGACAATGAGCAGTTCTTC.

This chain joins TRBV5-6 and TRBJ1-6; the D is unclear. The CDR3 length is 19 residues. CDR1 and CDR2 from the germline V gene are SGHDT and YYEEEE. The V end lost 4 bases, the J end lost 0 bases, and 20 bases lay between the germline ends. In nucleotides, the CDR3 is TGTGCCAGCAGCCCGGATGGATTCCAGGTTTACTCCTATAATTCACCCCTCCACTTT. Residues: CASSPDGFQVYSYNSPLHF.

The V gene is TRBV18, the J gene TRBJ2-3, with a possible D match to TRBD2 (5 bases). The germline gives CDR1 KGHSH, CDR2 LQKENI. Trimming left V 3 bases short and J 1 base short, with 11 bases between. The CDR3 extends over 15 amino acids. CDR3 in DNA: TGTGCCAGCTCACCCTCGCTCGGGGGCACAGATACGCAGTATTTT. The encoded protein is CASSPSLGGTDTQYF.

The rearrangement links TRBV2 to TRBJ1-2; D ambiguous. The CDR3 loop spans 16 amino acids. Germline assignment: CDR1 SNHLY and CDR2 FYNNEI. The V end was cut by 2 bases, the J end by 5 bases, with 18 bases between. This CDR3 is CASSELPPPAKYGYTF. The CDR3 region has the DNA TGTGCCAGCAGTGAACTACCCCCCCCAGCGAAATATGGCTACACCTTC.

The chain has TRBV15 and TRBJ1-1; no firm D call. V lost 0 bases and J lost 7, with 12 bases in between. Germline V gene data show CDR1 as LNHNV and CDR2 as YYDKDF (reference sequence). This CDR3 has 14 residues. CDR3 amino acids: CATSRDNVASEAFF. The CDR3 DNA sequence: TGTGCCACCAGCAGAGATAACGTCGCCAGTGAAGCTTTCTTT. The full variable domain, with the rest looked up from reference TRBV15 and TRBJ1-1, is DAMVIQNPRYQVTQFGKPVTLSCSQTLNHNVMYWYQQKSSQAPKLLFHYYDKDFNNEADTPDNFQSRRPNTSFCFLDIRSPGLGDTAMYLCATSRDNVASEAFFGQGTRLTVV.

The count of this clone is one. The rearrangement uses TRBV2 and TRBJ1-5; unclear D gene. Germline CDR1 and CDR2: SNHLY and FYNNEI. With 2 bases removed from V and 7 bases from J, the gap between germline ends came to 15 bases. This CDR3 region has 15 residues. DNA of the CDR3: TGTGCCAGCAGTGAACATAGGTGGGGAGACCAGCCCCAGCATTTT. Translating gives CASSEHRWGDQPQHF.

J is TRBJ1-4 and V is TRBV29-1; D uncertain. The CDR3 loop spans 12 amino acids. Germline V lookup: CDR1 SQVTM, CDR2 ANQGSEA. Here the CDR3 reads CKRKADNEKLFF. The CDR3 DNA sequence: TGCAAGAGGAAGGCCGATAATGAAAAACTGTTTTTT.

The rearrangement uses TRBV25-1 and TRBJ1-1, with 8 bases that match TRBD1. Germline V CDR1 and CDR2: MGHDK, SYGVNS. This CDR3 spans 12 amino acids. The V and J ends lost 9 bases and 7 bases, in that order; junction bases with no gene match: 7. Here the CDR3 reads CARQGVPVEAFF. The CDR3 DNA sequence: TGTGCCAGACAGGGGGTTCCTGTTGAAGCTTTCTTT.

This chain connects TRBV25-1 to TRBJ2-2; tentatively, D is TRBD1 (7 bases). This CDR3 is 15 amino acids long. Germline CDR1 MGHDK, CDR2 SYGVNS. With 7 bases removed from V and 0 bases from J, the gap between germline ends came to 12 bases. The CDR3 is CASIGGGSNTGELFF. The CDR3 bases are TGTGCCAGCATAGGAGGGGGCTCGAACACCGGGGAGCTGTTTTTT.

The chain uses TRBV19 and TRBJ2-6; 9 nucleotides line up with TRBD1. Germline lookup yields CDR1 LNHDA and CDR2 SQIVND (reference sequence). The CDR3 is 18 residues long. J was trimmed by 1 base and V by 6 bases; bases with no gene match: 10. The CDR3 DNA is TGTGCCAGTAGCACCGTGGGGACAGGGAGTTCTGGGGCCAACGTCCTGACTTTC. This sequence encodes CASSTVGTGSSGANVLTF.